The 20 T cell receptor beta chains reported below all come from one sample, sequenced in a study of blood T cells in healthy people across ages. Next came a second PCR, run for roughly 6 to 11 cycles, which used a sample-barcoded 5' primer along with a J-beta primer mix. TCRdb reprocessed the 5' RACE reads via MiXCR and lists one record per CDR3 protein. The sample records hundreds of thousands of distinct CDR3 sequences, 40% to 65% being singletons. The sequenced material came from blood. The receptor source for this set is a woman of 80 years or more in good health.

This clonotype was picked up a small number of times. This chain joins TRBV3-1 and TRBJ2-2; 8 bases align to TRBD1. Losses at the gene ends were 3 bases for V and 5 bases for J; bases not matched to a gene: 2. The CDR3 consists of 14 residues. Per germline, CDR1 LGHDT and CDR2 YNNKEL (reference sequence). The CDR3 sequence: CASSHGQGTGELFF. DNA of the CDR3: TGTGCCAGCAGCCACGGACAGGGAACCGGGGAGCTGTTTTTT.

The genes are TRBV6-4 and TRBJ2-7; 8 bases are shared with TRBD2. The germline V gene has CDR1 MRHNA and CDR2 SNTAGT. V was clipped by 6 bases and J by 5 bases; unmatched bases: 18. The CDR3 sequence is 17 residues long. CDR3 region: CASRLRGGTLVGHEQYF. CDR3 DNA sequence: TGTGCCAGCAGATTACGGGGGGGGACTTTAGTAGGCCACGAGCAGTACTTC.

On this clonotype itself: Since a much larger clone is just one base distant, this may be a read error. V gene TRBV30 combines with J gene TRBJ2-3; D is unclear. The CDR3 consists of 14 residues. CDR1 is GTSNPN and CDR2 is SVGIG in the germline V gene (reference sequence). The DNA for the CDR3 is TGTACCTGGCTCCGAAGAGACAGCACAGATACGCAGTATTTT. It specifies CTWLRRDSTDTQYF.

The rearrangement joins TRBV30 to TRBJ2-7; possible D gene TRBD1, 6 bases. The ends were cut back, 3 bases at V and 9 bases at J, with 18 bases in the middle. The CDR3 has 13 amino acids. CDR1 and CDR2 from the germline V gene are GTSNPN and SVGIG (reference sequence). This CDR3 is CAWRGAGPGRQYF. For the CDR3, the DNA is TGTGCCTGGAGGGGGGCAGGGCCCGGTCGGCAGTACTTC.

The gene calls are TRBV4-3 and TRBJ2-7, with D maybe TRBD2 (6 bases). Germline assignment: CDR1 LGHNA and CDR2 YSLEER. This CDR3 comprises 17 residues. Trimming left V 0 bases short and J 2 bases short, with 17 bases between. Here the CDR3 reads CASSQDLPGTVAYEQYF. The CDR3 DNA is TGCGCCAGCAGCCAAGATCTTCCTGGGACTGTCGCCTACGAGCAGTACTTC.

The V call is TRBV2, the J call TRBJ2-7, with D maybe TRBD2 (5 bases). This CDR3 has 13 amino acids. The germline CDR1 and CDR2 sequences are SNHLY and FYNNEI. With 11 bases removed from V and 4 bases from J, the gap between germline ends came to 18 bases. The CDR3 bases are TGTGCCGGTAGGACTTCTTCGGTGTACGAGCAGTACTTC. This gives the protein CAGRTSSVYEQYF.

Only a few counts were recorded for this clonotype. In nucleotides, the CDR3 is TGTGCCAGCAGTGAAATGACAGGAGCCATGTACTTC. It is translated as CASSEMTGAMYF. The V call is TRBV2, the J call TRBJ2-5; weak D call: TRBD1 (6 bases). This CDR3 spans 12 amino acids. Germline V lookup: CDR1 SNHLY, CDR2 FYNNEI. The V gene lost 2 bases and the J gene lost 13 bases, with 14 bases spanning the gap.

About this clonotype: At one of its ends the junction is not consistent with the germline gene, which may arise from a read error. This chain joins TRBV6-5 and TRBJ1-2; 7 positions agree with TRBD1. CDR1 is MNHEY and CDR2 is SVGAGI in the germline V gene. The CDR3 sequence is 13 residues long. This CDR3 reads CASSDREGYGCTF. Here the CDR3 DNA reads TGTGCCAGCAGTGACAGGGAAGGCTATGGCTGCACCTTC.

This clonotype was seen a few times. The J gene is TRBJ2-7, the V gene TRBV4-2, with D perhaps given as TRBD1 or TRBD2 (5 bases each). This CDR3 contains 15 residues. V gave up 0 bases and J gave up 3 bases, with 12 bases separating them. Looked up from germline, CDR1 is LGHNA and CDR2 is YNFKEQ. CDR3 amino acids: CASSQDPGQIYEQYF. CDR3 bases: TGTGCCAGCAGCCAAGATCCGGGGCAGATCTACGAGCAGTACTTC.

The chain joins TRBV7-6 to TRBJ2-7; 8 bases line up with TRBD1. CDR3 length: 16 amino acids. J gave up 1 base and V 1 base, and 6 bases lay outside the gene matches. CDR1 is SGHVS, CDR2 FNYEAQ, per germline. The CDR3 loop is CASSLGQGAPSYEQYF. The CDR3 region has the DNA TGTGCCAGCAGCTTAGGTCAGGGGGCCCCTTCCTACGAGCAGTACTTC. Using reference TRBV7-6 and TRBJ2-7 for the parts outside the CDR3, the full variable domain is GAGVSQSPRYKVTKRGQDVALRCDPISGHVSLYWYRQALGQGPEFLTYFNYEAQQDKSGLPNDRFSAERPEGSISTLTIQRTEQRDSAMYRCASSLGQGAPSYEQYFGPGTRLTVT.

J is TRBJ2-3 and V is TRBV3-1; 8 bases are shared with TRBD2. Per germline, CDR1 LGHDT and CDR2 YNNKEL (reference sequence). V shed 4 bases and J 3 bases; nucleotides not matched to a gene: 6. CDR3 size: 15 residues. The CDR3 bases are TGTGCCAGCAGCCGCGCGAGCGGGAGAACAGATACGCAGTATTTT. Protein: CASSRASGRTDTQYF.

This clonotype was seen only once. This chain connects TRBV10-3 to TRBJ2-3, with D possibly called TRBD1 or TRBD2 (6 bases each). Trimming took off 2 bases at V and 0 bases at J, with 15 bases between the two ends. The CDR3 is 17 amino acids. Germline values: CDR1 ENHRY, CDR2 SYGVKD. The CDR3 loop is CAISEVATGASTDTQYF. The CDR3 nucleotides are TGTGCCATCAGTGAGGTGGCGACGGGGGCCAGCACAGATACGCAGTATTTT.

The V call is TRBV3-1, the J call TRBJ1-6; D is perhaps TRBD1 (5 bases). Germline CDR1 reads LGHDT; CDR2 reads YNNKEL (reference sequence). The V end lost 5 bases, the J end lost 5 bases, and 10 bases lay between the germline ends. The CDR3 contains 14 residues. The CDR3 bases are TGTGCCAGCAGCAGAACGGGGGATAATTCACCCCTCCACTTT. This codes for CASSRTGDNSPLHF.

This clonotype was recorded a few times. V gene TRBV7-9 combines with J gene TRBJ1-3; no reliable D call. The V gene's germline CDR1 is SEHNR and CDR2 FQNEAQ (reference sequence). Trimming took off 4 bases at V and 1 base at J, with 8 bases between the two ends. The CDR3 length is 14 residues. CDR3 protein: CASSSRGSGNTIYF. CDR3 nucleotide sequence: TGTGCCAGCAGCTCCCGTGGGTCTGGAAACACCATATATTTT.

In regard to this clonotype: A clone one base away is much larger, so this may be a read error. This chain connects TRBV12-3 or TRBV12-4 to TRBJ2-3; 10 bases match TRBD2. This CDR3 contains 16 residues. J gave up 3 bases and V 4 bases, and 7 bases lay outside the gene matches. The DNA of the CDR3 is TGTGCCAGCAGTTCCGGGACTAGCGTGGGAACAGATACGCAGTATTTT. This codes for CASSSGTSVGTDTQYF.

This sequence joins TRBV29-1 and TRBJ2-1; D uncertain. V was pared by 4 bases and J by 6 bases, with 13 bases between. Germline V gene lookup returns CDR1 SQVTM and CDR2 ANQGSEA. The CDR3 covers 13 residues. The CDR3 loop is CSVVRDIGNEQFF. CDR3 in DNA: TGCAGCGTTGTGAGAGACATTGGCAATGAGCAGTTCTTC.

This clonotype was recorded many times. This rearrangement joins TRBV7-3 to TRBJ1-6; no firm D call. CDR3 length: 14 amino acids. With 3 bases removed from V and 10 bases from J, the gap between germline ends came to 13 bases. Per germline, CDR1 SGHTA and CDR2 FQGTGA. Here the CDR3 reads CASSFEGSNSPLHF. The CDR3 DNA sequence: TGTGCCAGCAGCTTTGAAGGTTCAAACTCACCCCTCCACTTT.

There are many counts of this clonotype. V is TRBV20-1 and J is TRBJ2-5, with D possibly being TRBD1 (5 bases). This CDR3 is built from 14 residues. V lost 6 bases to trimming and J lost 4 bases, with 18 bases between them. Germline V gene lookup returns CDR1 DFQATT and CDR2 SNEGSKA (reference sequence). The CDR3 DNA is TGCAGTGCCGCATTAGGGGTTAGGGGAGAGACCCAGTACTTC. Its protein is CSAALGVRGETQYF.

This clonotype was detected once. A single base separates this from a much larger clone, so it may be a read error. The chain uses TRBV5-5 and TRBJ2-3, with D unclear. Looked up from germline, CDR1 is SGHKS and CDR2 is YYEKEE (reference sequence). This CDR3 comprises 14 residues. CDR3 in DNA: TGTGCCAGCATCCTAGGCGTAGACACAGATGCGCAGTATTTT. It is translated as CASILGVDTDAQYF.

The genes are TRBV12-3 or TRBV12-4 and TRBJ1-2; maybe TRBD1 (6 bases). Trimming took 5 bases from V and 8 from J, leaving 15 bases between them. The CDR3 totals 13 residues. Here the CDR3 DNA reads TGTGCCAGCAGTCTAAATTCAGGGGACGGCTACACCTTC. Translation gives CASSLNSGDGYTF.